These T cell receptor beta chains were read from a single sample in a study of identical twins. TCRdb re-called the 5' RACE reads with MiXCR, one entry per CDR3 protein. The sample lists under 1 million distinct CDR3 sequences, roughly 12% seen once, with under 2% in the top ten. Separately, the same data were catalogued under a study of yellow fever vaccine responses in identical twins.

Sequenced material: PBMCs. The origin of the receptors is a woman aged 18-29 years in good health. The CDR3 runs from the conserved cysteine through the conserved F or W. Each record gives: clone size, J gene, D gene, V gene, CDR3 DNA, CDR3 protein. D genes are given only for firm matches. Clone size is shown for a subset of rows, as once, few, many or a class of expanded clone.

size: few
J: TRBJ2-7
D: NA
V: TRBV7-9
DNA: TGTGCCAGCAGCTTAGCGTTAGCGGACTACGAGCAGTACTTC
CDR3: CASSLALADYEQYF

size: many
J: TRBJ1-2
D: NA
V: TRBV6-1
DNA: TGTGCCAGCAGTGAAAGGCCCGTGGGGGAGGGCTACACCTTC
CDR3: CASSERPVGEGYTF

size: NA
J: TRBJ1-4
D: NA
V: TRBV28
DNA: TGTGCCAGCAGTTTTGAATCGGGGGGGGTTGCTAATGAAAAACTGTTTTTT
CDR3: CASSFESGGVANEKLFF

size: NA
J: TRBJ2-7
D: TRBD1
V: TRBV12-3/TRBV12-4
DNA: TGTGCCAGCAGCCCCGGGACAGCCCAATACGAGCAGTACTTC
CDR3: CASSPGTAQYEQYF

size: few
J: TRBJ1-2
D: NA
V: TRBV20-1
DNA: TGCAGTGCTAGCGGACTTAACTATGGCTACACCTTC
CDR3: CSASGLNYGYTF

size: NA
J: TRBJ1-3
D: TRBD1
V: TRBV2
DNA: TGTGCCAGCAGTGTCCGGGGACAGAGGTCTGGAAACACCATATATTTT
CDR3: CASSVRGQRSGNTIYF

size: NA
J: TRBJ2-1
D: NA
V: TRBV5-1
DNA: TGCGCCAGCAGCCTCCAAAGCGCCAAGGCCTACAATGAGCAGTTCTTC
CDR3: CASSLQSAKAYNEQFF

size: NA
J: TRBJ2-5
D: NA
V: TRBV15
DNA: TGTGCCACCAGCAGAGGAGGGTTGACAGGCGGCTCCAAGGTGACCCAGTACTTC
CDR3: CATSRGGLTGGSKVTQYF

size: NA
J: TRBJ2-1
D: NA
V: TRBV9
DNA: TGTGCCAGCAGCGGGCCCCGGGCGATGGACAATGAGCAGTTCTTC
CDR3: CASSGPRAMDNEQFF

size: NA
J: TRBJ2-1
D: TRBD1
V: TRBV6-5
DNA: TGTGCCAGCAGTTACTCCCCGGGACAGGGGGAGGGCAATGAGCAGTTCTTC
CDR3: CASSYSPGQGEGNEQFF

size: NA
J: TRBJ2-5
D: NA
V: TRBV14
DNA: TGTGCCAGCAGCCAATGGGGGGGGACAGAAGAGACCCAGTACTTC
CDR3: CASSQWGGTEETQYF

size: few
J: TRBJ1-1
D: NA
V: TRBV11-2
DNA: TGTGCCAGCAGCGCGACAGTCCCTGGCACTGAAGCTTTCTTT
CDR3: CASSATVPGTEAFF

size: many
J: TRBJ2-3
D: TRBD2
V: TRBV4-2
DNA: TGTGCCAGCAGCCAAGAACGGGTCGCTAGCGGGAGGCCCATCACAGATACGCAGTATTTT
CDR3: CASSQERVASGRPITDTQYF

size: NA
J: TRBJ2-4
D: NA
V: TRBV21-1
DNA: TGTGCCAGCAGCCGGGAGACCAAAAACATTCAGTACTTC
CDR3: CASSRETKNIQYF

size: NA
J: TRBJ2-1
D: TRBD2
V: TRBV7-6
DNA: TGTGCCAGCAGCTTAGTCAGGGCTAGCGGGGTCTCCACCGGCAACGGTGAGCAGTTCTTC
CDR3: CASSLVRASGVSTGNGEQFF

size: NA
J: TRBJ2-5
D: NA
V: TRBV10-3
DNA: TGTGCCATCAGTGAGGGGGCAAGGGTTCGTTCGTCAGAGACCCAGTACTTC
CDR3: CAISEGARVRSSETQYF

size: NA
J: TRBJ1-2
D: TRBD1
V: TRBV28
DNA: TGTGCCAGCAGCCCCCGGGACAGGGGGATAGTTGGTAGCGTAATCACCTTC
CDR3: CASSPRDRGIVGSVITF

size: few
J: TRBJ1-1
D: NA
V: TRBV28
DNA: TGTGCCAGCAGTTATGTCGCCACTGAAGCTTTCTTT
CDR3: CASSYVATEAFF

size: many
J: TRBJ2-3
D: TRBD2
V: TRBV12-3/TRBV12-4
DNA: TGTGCCAGCAGGCGAAGGACTAGCGGGGGCTCAGATACGCAGTATTTT
CDR3: CASRRRTSGGSDTQYF

size: many
J: TRBJ2-5
D: TRBD2
V: TRBV5-1
DNA: TGCGCCAGCAGCTTGGTCCAGGGAGGGGAGACCCAGTACTTC
CDR3: CASSLVQGGETQYF

size: many
J: TRBJ2-2
D: NA
V: TRBV20-1
DNA: TGCAGTGCAACCGATGGGCGTACCCACACCGGGGAGCTGTTTTTT
CDR3: CSATDGRTHTGELFF

size: NA
J: TRBJ1-6
D: TRBD1
V: TRBV12-3/TRBV12-4
DNA: TGTGCCAGCAGGGACGGACAGGGGTGGTTTTCACCCCTCCACTTT
CDR3: CASRDGQGWFSPLHF

size: NA
J: TRBJ1-1
D: NA
V: TRBV5-6
DNA: TGTGCCAGCAGCTCCGGACACAAGAACACTGAAGCTTTCTTT
CDR3: CASSSGHKNTEAFF

size: few
J: TRBJ2-1
D: NA
V: TRBV24-1
DNA: TGTGCCACCAGTGATCCTGGATATCGAGGGACTGGGGTAAGGGGTGAGCAGTTCTTC
CDR3: CATSDPGYRGTGVRGEQFF

size: many
J: TRBJ2-7
D: NA
V: TRBV6-5
DNA: TGTGCCAGCAGTTACTCGACCCCTAGGGTGGGAGTAATTTACGAGCAGTACTTC
CDR3: CASSYSTPRVGVIYEQYF

size: NA
J: TRBJ2-7
D: TRBD2
V: TRBV9
DNA: TGTGCCAGCAGCGTAGGTCTTGCGGGAGCTTCCTACGAGCAGTACTTC
CDR3: CASSVGLAGASYEQYF

size: few
J: TRBJ2-2
D: NA
V: TRBV29-1
DNA: TGCAGCGTTGAACGAGGGCGCGGCACCGGGGAGCTGTTTTTT
CDR3: CSVERGRGTGELFF

size: NA
J: TRBJ2-5
D: NA
V: TRBV3-1
DNA: TGTGCCAGCACCTCCCGACTTTTTTTCTCCCAAGAGACCCAGTACTTC
CDR3: CASTSRLFFSQETQYF

size: NA
J: TRBJ2-3
D: NA
V: TRBV5-1
DNA: TGCGCCAGCAGCTTGAGGTTGGAGAACAGGCCCACAGATACGCAGTATTTT
CDR3: CASSLRLENRPTDTQYF

size: many
J: TRBJ2-3
D: NA
V: TRBV7-9
DNA: TGTGCCAGCAGCTTTGGGGGGAGCGCAGATACGCAGTATTTT
CDR3: CASSFGGSADTQYF

size: few
J: TRBJ2-2
D: TRBD2
V: TRBV5-5
DNA: TGTGCCAGCAGCCCCGTAGCGGGGGGGACCGGGGAGCTGTTTTTT
CDR3: CASSPVAGGTGELFF

size: NA
J: TRBJ2-7
D: NA
V: TRBV5-8
DNA: TGTGCCAGCAGCTTGGCCGGTATCAAGATTTACGAGCAGTACTTC
CDR3: CASSLAGIKIYEQYF

size: many
J: TRBJ2-1
D: NA
V: TRBV7-2
DNA: TGTGCCAGCAGCCTAGTAGGGGACTCGTACAATGAGCAGTTCTTC
CDR3: CASSLVGDSYNEQFF

size: few
J: TRBJ2-2
D: NA
V: TRBV10-3
DNA: TGTGCCATCAGTGGAACAGGACCTCCCAGCGGGGAGCTGTTTTTT
CDR3: CAISGTGPPSGELFF

size: NA
J: TRBJ1-1
D: NA
V: TRBV27
DNA: TGTGCCAGCAGTGCCGAACAACCAGGGACGGGGGCTTTCTTT
CDR3: CASSAEQPGTGAFF

size: once
J: TRBJ2-7
D: TRBD2
V: TRBV18
DNA: TGTGCCAGAACCACTAGCGGGAGTAAGTACGAGCAGTACTTC
CDR3: CARTTSGSKYEQYF

size: few
J: TRBJ1-6
D: NA
V: TRBV21-1
DNA: TGTGCCAGCAGCAAAGGAACAGGGGATAATTCACCCCTCCACTTT
CDR3: CASSKGTGDNSPLHF

size: NA
J: TRBJ2-3
D: NA
V: TRBV4-1
DNA: TGCGCCAGCAGCCAGTACTTCGCGGCAGTCGGGGATGGCACAGATACGCAGTATTTT
CDR3: CASSQYFAAVGDGTDTQYF

size: NA
J: TRBJ2-5
D: NA
V: TRBV20-1
DNA: TGCAGTGCTAGTTGGGGGACCCCAGAGGCCCAGTACTTC
CDR3: CSASWGTPEAQYF

size: NA
J: TRBJ2-3
D: TRBD2
V: TRBV28
DNA: TGTGCCAGCAGTTTGCCCGCGTGGGGGGGAGGGAGCACAGATACGCAGTATTTT
CDR3: CASSLPAWGGGSTDTQYF

size: NA
J: TRBJ1-4
D: NA
V: TRBV4-1
DNA: TGCGCCAGCAGCCAAGATCTCTGGGGACCCAGTGAAAAACTGTTTTTT
CDR3: CASSQDLWGPSEKLFF

size: NA
J: TRBJ1-1
D: NA
V: TRBV3-1
DNA: TGTGCCAGCAGCCCACAGCGGAGCGGAGGCACTGAAGCTTTCTTT
CDR3: CASSPQRSGGTEAFF

size: NA
J: TRBJ2-7
D: TRBD2
V: TRBV20-1
DNA: TGCAGTGCTTTACTAGCGGGAGACTTCTACGAGCAGTACTTC
CDR3: CSALLAGDFYEQYF

size: NA
J: TRBJ2-7
D: NA
V: TRBV20-1
DNA: TGCAGTGCCCCCAGGGCAGGGAACACCTACGAGCAGTACTTC
CDR3: CSAPRAGNTYEQYF

size: few
J: TRBJ2-5
D: NA
V: TRBV5-1
DNA: TGCGCCAGCAGCCCACTTTCTAGCGCAAAAGAGACCCAGTACTTC
CDR3: CASSPLSSAKETQYF

size: NA
J: TRBJ2-1
D: NA
V: TRBV5-1
DNA: TGCGCCAGCAGCTCGGGGCCTGGCAATGAGCAGTTCTTC
CDR3: CASSSGPGNEQFF

size: few
J: TRBJ2-5
D: TRBD2
V: TRBV7-2
DNA: TGTGCCAGCAGCTTAAATCTAGCGGGAGGACAAGAGACCCAGTACTTC
CDR3: CASSLNLAGGQETQYF

size: NA
J: TRBJ2-7
D: TRBD1
V: TRBV4-1
DNA: TGCGCCAGCAGCCAAGATCCGACAGGGCCCTACGAGCAGTACTTC
CDR3: CASSQDPTGPYEQYF